The rows below give T cell receptor beta chains drawn from one sample of a study of cytomegalovirus exposure and HLA in healthy donors. This table comes from immunoSEQ multiplex PCR, and its TCRdb copy is limited to in-frame clones, with some not included. The table shows 98,000 or so clones, with 10% occurring only once. Sequenced material: PBMCs. The receptor set was obtained from a man between 40 and 49 years old in good health and CMV-seropositive. Each CDR3 is given with its conserved first and last residue. A D gene is named only where the DNA matches it firmly. For some rows the clone size is stated as once, few or many, or as a class when expanded; others skip it.

16,few,TRBJ1-2,.,TRBV6-5,CASSYSGEGDPGGYTF,TGTGCCAGCAGTTACTCAGGGGAGGGGGACCCAGGGGGCTACACCTTC
14,.,TRBJ1-1,.,TRBV5-6,CASSSPQGGAEAFF,TGTGCCAGCAGCTCACCGCAAGGAGGGGCTGAAGCTTTCTTT
18,.,TRBJ1-2,.,TRBV19,CASSIVGDNSKSLYGYTF,TGTGCCAGTAGTATAGTGGGGGACAATAGTAAGTCTCTCTATGGCTACACCTTC
16,.,TRBJ2-3,TRBD2,TRBV10-3,CAISEAVGGPTDTQYF,TGTGCCATCAGTGAAGCGGTGGGAGGGCCGACAGATACGCAGTATTTT
13,.,TRBJ1-1,.,TRBV13,CASSLAGNTEAFF,TGTGCCAGCAGCTTAGCGGGGAACACTGAAGCTTTCTTT
13,few,TRBJ1-2,.,TRBV2,CASSEDRLAGYTF,TGTGCCAGCAGTGAGGACAGACTAGCTGGCTACACCTTC
13,.,TRBJ2-2,.,TRBV6-5,CASETGNTGELFF,TGTGCCAGCGAGACAGGGAACACCGGGGAGCTGTTTTTT
15,.,TRBJ2-5,TRBD1,TRBV4-1,CASSQVTGPTPTQYF,TGCGCCAGCAGCCAGGTGACAGGGCCTACCCCGACCCAGTACTTC
17,.,TRBJ2-3,TRBD2,TRBV7-3,CASSLTGLAGSTDTQYF,TGTGCCAGCAGCTTAACGGGACTAGCGGGTAGCACAGATACGCAGTATTTT
14,few,TRBJ1-1,TRBD1,TRBV29-1,CSAQEGAGNTEAFF,TGCAGCGCCCAAGAGGGGGCTGGGAACACTGAAGCTTTCTTT
15,few,TRBJ2-7,TRBD2,TRBV6-5,CASSSLHSGNYEQYF,TGTGCCAGCAGTTCTTTACATAGCGGGAACTACGAGCAGTACTTC
15,few,TRBJ2-1,.,TRBV28,CASSFPNLPSNEQFF,TGTGCCAGCAGTTTCCCAAACCTCCCCAGCAATGAGCAGTTCTTC
15,.,TRBJ2-7,TRBD2,TRBV6-6,CASSPTGLGGSEQYF,TGTGCCAGCAGTCCTACGGGACTAGGAGGGAGCGAGCAGTACTTC
15,.,TRBJ2-1,.,TRBV2,CASSEGQLRSNEQFF,TGTGCCAGCAGTGAAGGGCAGCTTCGGAGCAATGAGCAGTTCTTC
17,few,TRBJ2-6,TRBD2,TRBV4-1,CASSPLAGSSGANVLTF,TGCGCCAGCAGCCCGTTAGCGGGCAGCTCTGGGGCCAACGTCCTGACTTTC
15,few,TRBJ2-3,.,TRBV7-2,CASSPLGTSTDTQYF,TGTGCCAGCAGCCCTCTCGGTACTAGCACAGATACGCAGTATTTT
13,few,TRBJ2-7,.,TRBV16,CASSQASTYEQYF,TGTGCCAGCAGCCAAGCAAGCACCTACGAGCAGTACTTC
13,few,TRBJ1-5,TRBD1,TRBV15,CAATTGPDGTQHF,TGTGCCGCAACGACAGGGCCGGATGGGACCCAGCATTTT
13,many,TRBJ2-7,TRBD2,TRBV5-6,CASSHGTRVEQYF,TGTGCCAGCAGCCACGGGACTAGGGTGGAGCAGTACTTC
14,.,TRBJ2-3,.,TRBV4-2,CASSQDLSVDTQYF,TGTGCCAGCAGCCAAGATCTTTCAGTCGATACGCAGTATTTT
13,.,TRBJ1-2,.,TRBV2,CASSELAGDGYTF,TGTGCCAGCAGTGAGTTGGCAGGGGATGGCTACACCTTC
12,.,TRBJ2-7,TRBD1,TRBV29-1,CSVLQGAYEQYF,TGCAGCGTTTTGCAGGGGGCTTACGAGCAGTACTTC
16,.,TRBJ2-5,TRBD2,TRBV7-2,CASRPGLAGAGETQYF,TGTGCCAGCAGGCCTGGACTAGCGGGAGCTGGTGAGACCCAGTACTTC
16,few,TRBJ2-3,.,TRBV25-1,CASSIGAGERTDTQYF,TGTGCCAGCAGTATAGGGGCAGGGGAGAGGACAGATACGCAGTATTTT
18,few,TRBJ2-1,TRBD2,TRBV13,CASSSGLAGGPPYNEQFF,TGTGCCAGCAGCTCGGGACTAGCGGGAGGGCCCCCCTACAATGAGCAGTTCTTC
13,.,TRBJ1-6,.,TRBV6-1,CASRETNNSPLHF,TGTGCCAGCAGAGAAACAAATAATTCACCCCTCCACTTT
14,few,TRBJ2-7,TRBD2,TRBV2,CAVTSGRAVYEQYF,TGTGCCGTAACAAGCGGGAGGGCGGTCTACGAGCAGTACTTC
14,.,TRBJ1-1,.,TRBV7-9,CASRPAGGDTEAFF,TGTGCCAGCAGACCAGCGGGAGGGGACACTGAAGCTTTCTTT
13,.,TRBJ2-1,TRBD1,TRBV6-1,CASSLGTDNEQFF,TGTGCCAGCAGTTTAGGGACAGACAATGAGCAGTTCTTC
11,few,TRBJ2-7,.,TRBV7-2,CASSNHYEQYF,TGTGCCAGCAGCAATCACTACGAGCAGTACTTC
13,.,TRBJ1-2,.,TRBV5-1,CASSPHGQYGYTF,TGCGCCAGCAGCCCACACGGACAGTATGGCTACACCTTC
11,many,TRBJ2-4,.,TRBV19,CASIGGHIQYF,TGTGCCAGTATAGGGGGTCACATTCAGTACTTC
15,few,TRBJ1-1,TRBD1,TRBV6-1,CASIFSRTGNTEAFF,TGTGCCAGCATTTTCTCCAGGACAGGGAACACTGAAGCTTTCTTT
15,.,TRBJ1-4,.,TRBV4-2,CASSQVDSLNEKLFF,TGTGCCAGCAGCCAAGTTGACAGCCTCAATGAAAAACTGTTTTTT
14,.,TRBJ2-2,.,TRBV10-1,CASPPHLVPGELFF,TGCGCCAGCCCCCCGCATCTAGTCCCCGGGGAGCTGTTTTTT
15,few,TRBJ2-7,.,TRBV9,CASSPRGGGVYEQYF,TGTGCCAGCAGTCCTAGAGGCGGCGGGGTCTACGAGCAGTACTTC
16,once,TRBJ1-2,.,TRBV19,CASSEVESASNYGYTF,TGTGCCAGTAGTGAGGTTGAGTCAGCCTCTAACTATGGCTACACCTTC
15,few,TRBJ2-1,TRBD2,TRBV7-3,CASSQSGSWYNEQFF,TGTGCCAGCAGTCAAAGCGGGAGTTGGTACAATGAGCAGTTCTTC
14,.,TRBJ2-6,.,TRBV5-1,CASSGPGVSNVLTF,TGCGCCAGCAGCGGCCCAGGGGTCTCCAACGTCCTGACTTTC
15,few,TRBJ1-4,TRBD1,TRBV7-9,CASSPGDRGEEKLFF,TGTGCCAGCAGCCCGGGGGACAGGGGAGAGGAAAAACTGTTTTTT
13,few,TRBJ2-7,TRBD1,TRBV7-6,CASSLGQYYEQYF,TGTGCCAGCAGCTTGGGACAGTACTACGAGCAGTACTTC
16,.,TRBJ1-3,TRBD1,TRBV4-1,CASSLGQGNSGNTIYF,TGCGCCAGCAGCCTGGGACAGGGCAACTCTGGAAACACCATATATTTT
15,.,TRBJ2-3,.,TRBV25-1,CASSESGQATDTQYF,TGTGCCAGCAGTGAATCGGGTCAAGCCACAGATACGCAGTATTTT
15,few,TRBJ2-1,TRBD2,TRBV9,CASSLRTSGRDEQFF,TGTGCCAGCAGCCTCCGGACTAGCGGGAGGGATGAGCAGTTCTTC
13,few,TRBJ2-2,.,TRBV2,CASSGYRTGELFF,TGTGCCAGCAGTGGTTATAGAACCGGGGAGCTGTTTTTT
16,.,TRBJ2-1,.,TRBV25-1,CASSEYIGGAYNEQFF,TGTGCCAGCAGTGAATATATTGGGGGCGCCTACAATGAGCAGTTCTTC
16,few,TRBJ1-4,.,TRBV15,CATSGATGATNEKLFF,TGTGCCACCAGCGGAGCGACAGGTGCAACTAATGAAAAACTGTTTTTT